The 8 T cell receptor beta chains given below trace back to one sample, sequenced in a study of Graves' ophthalmopathy and Graves' hyperthyroidism. CDR3 regions of TCR beta were amplified from RNA transcripts. The workflow started with a first-round RT-PCR run with HTBI primers and then moved on to a second-round multiplex PCR. From the multiplex PCR reads, TCRdb called clonotypes with MiXCR, one entry per CDR3 protein. The table records some 210,000 distinct CDR3 sequences, about 32% of them present only once. Sequencing was done on a sample of peripheral blood. The receptors stem from a man aged 45-65 years with Graves' ophthalmopathy.

This clonotype was recorded at least ten times. The chain uses TRBV12-3 or TRBV12-4 and TRBJ2-7, with D unresolved. V lost 3 bases, J lost 7 bases, and 7 bases lay in between. The CDR3 has 11 amino acids. The CDR3 region is CASSFSLEQYF. As DNA, the CDR3 is TGTGCCAGCAGTTTCTCTCTAGAGCAGTACTTC.

At least ten counts were recorded for this clonotype. J is TRBJ2-3 and V is TRBV20-1; 10 positions match TRBD2. The CDR3 has 16 residues. J gave up 1 base and V 3 bases, and 7 bases lay outside the gene matches. The germline gives CDR1 DFQATT, CDR2 SNEGSKA (reference sequence). The CDR3 region is CSASPGTSEGTDTQYF. Here the CDR3 DNA reads TGCAGTGCTAGTCCCGGGACTAGCGAGGGCACAGATACGCAGTATTTT.

The chain is built from TRBV15 and TRBJ2-7, with 9 bases identical to TRBD2. Germline V gene lookup returns CDR1 LNHNV and CDR2 YYDKDF (reference sequence). J gave up 3 bases and V 0 bases, and 6 bases lay outside the gene matches. This CDR3 is built from 16 residues. The CDR3, as DNA: TGTGCCACCAGCAGAGATATGGCTAGCGGGAACTACGAGCAGTACTTC. Protein sequence: CATSRDMASGNYEQYF. Based on the CDR3 plus reference TRBV15 and TRBJ2-7, the full variable domain is DAMVIQNPRYQVTQFGKPVTLSCSQTLNHNVMYWYQQKSSQAPKLLFHYYDKDFNNEADTPDNFQSRRPNTSFCFLDIRSPGLGDTAMYLCATSRDMASGNYEQYFGPGTRLTVT.

Ten or more counts support this clonotype. The germline gene is not matched at one end of the junction; a read error may be the cause. The chain employs TRBV6-5 and TRBJ2-2; D perhaps matches TRBD1 (5 bases). Per germline, CDR1 MNHEY and CDR2 SVGAGI. The CDR3 is 15 residues long. The DNA for the CDR3 is TGTGCCGGCAGTTACGGCCAAGGGGTCACCGGGGAGCTGTTTTTT. Encoded protein: CAGSYGQGVTGELFF.

This clonotype has ten or more counts. This likely comes from a read error, as the CDR3 has no conserved phenylalanine or tryptophan at its end. The chain carries TRBV7-9 and TRBJ2-5; 10 positions match TRBD1. The CDR3 loop spans 13 amino acids. The germline V gene encodes CDR1 SEHNR and CDR2 FQNEAQ (reference sequence). Trimming took 6 bases from V and 2 from J; bases not matched to a gene: 0. The CDR3 DNA is TGTGCCAGCAGGGACAGGGGGCAAGAGACCCAGTACCTC. Protein: CASRDRGQETQYL.

This clonotype was recorded at least ten times. J is TRBJ2-7 and V is TRBV29-1, with 8 bases matching TRBD1. V lost 6 bases to trimming and J lost 5 bases; unmatched junction nucleotides: 6. The CDR3 extends over 12 amino acids. From germline, CDR1 is SQVTM and CDR2 ANQGSEA. CDR3 protein: CSVRRTGHEQYF. The CDR3 DNA reads as TGCAGCGTCCGCCGGACAGGGCACGAGCAGTACTTC.

The chain combines TRBV15 with TRBJ1-1, with 8 nucleotides matching TRBD1. This CDR3 spans 14 amino acids. J was trimmed by 8 bases and V by 5 bases; bases with no gene match: 10. CDR1 and CDR2 (germline): LNHNV, YYDKDF (reference sequence). For the CDR3, the DNA is TGTGCCACCAGCTCCAGACAGGGGAGGATCGAAGCTTTCTTT. Protein sequence: CATSSRQGRIEAFF.

This clonotype was picked up many times. The chain employs TRBV27 and TRBJ2-7; perhaps TRBD1 as D (6 bases). V was clipped by 5 bases and J by 2 bases, with 16 bases between them. This CDR3 region has 15 residues. Germline CDR1 and CDR2: MNHEY and SMNVEV (reference sequence). CDR3 coding DNA: TGTGCCAGCAGTCCCTCAACAGGGTCCCCCTACGAGCAGTACTTC. Translation gives CASSPSTGSPYEQYF.